These T cell receptor beta chains were read from a single sample in a study of control samples from healthy donors and cancer patients. TCRdb's table, derived via immunoSEQ multiplex PCR, lists solely in-frame clones and lacks some. The table records about 150,000 clones, roughly 92% of them present only once. Sequencing used blood. Receptor source: a middle-aged man in good health. Both conserved end residues are part of each CDR3. A D gene is named only where the DNA matches it firmly. Size is omitted from some rows. Given values are once, few, many or a class for expanded clones.

cdr3_nt: TGTGCCAGCAGTGAATGGTTCGGGGCAGGAGACTCCCAAGAGACCCAGTACTTC
cdr3_aa: CASSEWFGAGDSQETQYF
clone_size: .
v_call: TRBV6-1
d_call: .
j_call: TRBJ2-5

cdr3_nt: TGCGCCAGCAGCCACGGAGGTGCCAGGAAGGACGAGCAGTACTTC
cdr3_aa: CASSHGGARKDEQYF
clone_size: .
v_call: TRBV4-1
d_call: .
j_call: TRBJ2-7

cdr3_nt: TGTGCCACCACCTCAACAGGGAATGAGCAGTTCTTC
cdr3_aa: CATTSTGNEQFF
clone_size: .
v_call: TRBV6-4
d_call: .
j_call: TRBJ2-1

cdr3_nt: TGTGCCAGCAGTCCTCAGTTGACTAATGAAAAACTGTTTTTT
cdr3_aa: CASSPQLTNEKLFF
clone_size: .
v_call: TRBV2
d_call: .
j_call: TRBJ1-4

cdr3_nt: TGTGCCAGTAGCTTCCATTTACTAGCGCCGAGCACAGATACGCAGTATTTT
cdr3_aa: CASSFHLLAPSTDTQYF
clone_size: .
v_call: TRBV19
d_call: TRBD2
j_call: TRBJ2-3

cdr3_nt: TGTGCCAGCTCACCAAACAGGGTGGATTCACCCCTCCACTTT
cdr3_aa: CASSPNRVDSPLHF
clone_size: .
v_call: TRBV18
d_call: .
j_call: TRBJ1-6

cdr3_nt: TGTGCCAGCAGTTTAAGGGGGCGTAAGTCTAGCAATCAGCCCCAGCATTTT
cdr3_aa: CASSLRGRKSSNQPQHF
clone_size: .
v_call: TRBV28
d_call: TRBD1
j_call: TRBJ1-5

cdr3_nt: TGTGCCTGGATGAGGACGGGTAATGAAAAACTGTTTTTT
cdr3_aa: CAWMRTGNEKLFF
clone_size: .
v_call: TRBV30
d_call: .
j_call: TRBJ1-4

cdr3_nt: TGTGCCAGCAGTTACGAAGGGGGCTACGAGCAGTACTTC
cdr3_aa: CASSYEGGYEQYF
clone_size: .
v_call: TRBV6-6
d_call: .
j_call: TRBJ2-7

cdr3_nt: TGTGCCAGTAGTATAGGTGGCCGGGGCCTGGGGCAGCCCCAGCATTTT
cdr3_aa: CASSIGGRGLGQPQHF
clone_size: few
v_call: TRBV19
d_call: .
j_call: TRBJ1-5

cdr3_nt: TGCGCCAGCAGCCCTTCTACGGGTTCCACAGATACGCAGTATTTT
cdr3_aa: CASSPSTGSTDTQYF
clone_size: .
v_call: TRBV5-1
d_call: .
j_call: TRBJ2-3

cdr3_nt: TGTGCCAGCAGCCAATGGTCGGGTAGCGGGAGGGCGGAGACCCAGTACTTC
cdr3_aa: CASSQWSGSGRAETQYF
clone_size: .
v_call: TRBV3-1/TRBV3-2
d_call: TRBD2
j_call: TRBJ2-5

cdr3_nt: TGTGCCAGCAGCTTAGGAGAGACCGGGGAGCTGTTTTTT
cdr3_aa: CASSLGETGELFF
clone_size: .
v_call: TRBV11-2
d_call: .
j_call: TRBJ2-2

cdr3_nt: TGTGCCAGCAGCTTAGCTTTAGCGGGCAGCACAGATACGCAGTATTTT
cdr3_aa: CASSLALAGSTDTQYF
clone_size: .
v_call: TRBV7-9
d_call: TRBD2
j_call: TRBJ2-3

cdr3_nt: TGTGCCAGCAGCCGCAGCCTCAGGGGAGGCGAGCAGTACTTC
cdr3_aa: CASSRSLRGGEQYF
clone_size: .
v_call: TRBV11-3
d_call: .
j_call: TRBJ2-7

cdr3_nt: TGTGCCATCGGGGGAGGTGGTGTTGCGGGAAGGGCCGGGGAGCTGTTTTTT
cdr3_aa: CAIGGGGVAGRAGELFF
clone_size: .
v_call: TRBV10-3
d_call: .
j_call: TRBJ2-2

cdr3_nt: TGTGCCAGCTCACCAGTCGGGGGCTCTGGAAACACCATATATTTT
cdr3_aa: CASSPVGGSGNTIYF
clone_size: .
v_call: TRBV18
d_call: .
j_call: TRBJ1-3

cdr3_nt: TGCGCCAGCAGCTTGATGGTTAGCGGGAGTTCAAGTGGTGAGCAGTTCTTC
cdr3_aa: CASSLMVSGSSSGEQFF
clone_size: .
v_call: TRBV5-1
d_call: TRBD2
j_call: TRBJ2-1

cdr3_nt: TGTGCCAGCGCAGGGGACAGGAACACTGAAGCTTTCTTT
cdr3_aa: CASAGDRNTEAFF
clone_size: .
v_call: TRBV18
d_call: TRBD1
j_call: TRBJ1-1

cdr3_nt: TGTGCCAGCAGCCAGGGGACAGGGGGCATCGGAGATACGCAGTATTTT
cdr3_aa: CASSQGTGGIGDTQYF
clone_size: .
v_call: TRBV4-2
d_call: TRBD1
j_call: TRBJ2-3

cdr3_nt: TGTGCCAGCAGCCATAGCGGGAGTACAGATACGCAGTATTTT
cdr3_aa: CASSHSGSTDTQYF
clone_size: .
v_call: TRBV28
d_call: TRBD2
j_call: TRBJ2-3

cdr3_nt: TGTGCCAGTAGTATTGAGAGATACAATCAGCCCCAGCATTTT
cdr3_aa: CASSIERYNQPQHF
clone_size: .
v_call: TRBV19
d_call: .
j_call: TRBJ1-5

cdr3_nt: TGTGCCATCAGTGGGACAGGGGGTAATTCACCCCTCCACTTT
cdr3_aa: CAISGTGGNSPLHF
clone_size: .
v_call: TRBV10-3
d_call: TRBD1
j_call: TRBJ1-6

cdr3_nt: TGTGCCAGCGGGAGGGGGAACACTGAAGCTTTCTTT
cdr3_aa: CASGRGNTEAFF
clone_size: .
v_call: TRBV28
d_call: .
j_call: TRBJ1-1

cdr3_nt: TGCGCCAGCAGCTACCCAGGGGATCAGCCCCAGCATTTT
cdr3_aa: CASSYPGDQPQHF
clone_size: .
v_call: TRBV4-1
d_call: .
j_call: TRBJ1-5

cdr3_nt: TGCGCCAGCAGCTTAATCTCAGGGGACACCGGGCTTGGTACGCAGTATTTT
cdr3_aa: CASSLISGDTGLGTQYF
clone_size: .
v_call: TRBV5-1
d_call: .
j_call: TRBJ2-3

cdr3_nt: TGCGCCAGCAGCTTGGAGGGGAGAGGCGAGCAGTACTTC
cdr3_aa: CASSLEGRGEQYF
clone_size: .
v_call: TRBV5-1
d_call: .
j_call: TRBJ2-7

cdr3_nt: TGTGCCAGCAGCCAGCCGGGGGGCGGGGAGCTGTTTTTT
cdr3_aa: CASSQPGGGELFF
clone_size: .
v_call: TRBV3-1/TRBV3-2
d_call: TRBD2
j_call: TRBJ2-2

cdr3_nt: TGTGCCAGCAGTGAGATACAGGGGACCTACGAGCAGTACTTC
cdr3_aa: CASSEIQGTYEQYF
clone_size: once
v_call: TRBV27
d_call: TRBD1
j_call: TRBJ2-7

cdr3_nt: TGTGCCAGCAGCCAAGAGCCGGGACAGGTCGGCTACACCTTC
cdr3_aa: CASSQEPGQVGYTF
clone_size: .
v_call: TRBV4-2
d_call: TRBD1
j_call: TRBJ1-2

cdr3_nt: TGCAGTGCTCGGAAAGATACGCAGTATTTT
cdr3_aa: CSARKDTQYF
clone_size: .
v_call: TRBV20-1
d_call: .
j_call: TRBJ2-3

cdr3_nt: TGTGCCTGGAGTGGGGGGACAGGGGCCCCGCAGGTACTCTCACCCCTCCACTTT
cdr3_aa: CAWSGGTGAPQVLSPLHF
clone_size: .
v_call: TRBV30
d_call: TRBD1
j_call: TRBJ1-6

cdr3_nt: TGTGCCAGCAGCTTATCTAGCAGGGATACGCAGTATTTT
cdr3_aa: CASSLSSRDTQYF
clone_size: .
v_call: TRBV7-6
d_call: .
j_call: TRBJ2-3

cdr3_nt: TGTGCCAGTAGTCAAGGCGGGGCTAGCGCTTACTACGAGCAGTACTTC
cdr3_aa: CASSQGGASAYYEQYF
clone_size: .
v_call: TRBV19
d_call: .
j_call: TRBJ2-7

cdr3_nt: TGCGCCAGCAGCCAAGATCCGGCGGGCGGAGAGACCCAGTACTTC
cdr3_aa: CASSQDPAGGETQYF
clone_size: .
v_call: TRBV4-1
d_call: .
j_call: TRBJ2-5

cdr3_nt: TGCGCCAGCGGGCCAGGGAGCAAGTCTGGGGCCAACGTCCTGACTTTC
cdr3_aa: CASGPGSKSGANVLTF
clone_size: .
v_call: TRBV5-1
d_call: .
j_call: TRBJ2-6

cdr3_nt: TGTGCCAGCAGAGTGGGCACCTTCTACGAGCAGTACTTC
cdr3_aa: CASRVGTFYEQYF
clone_size: .
v_call: TRBV2
d_call: .
j_call: TRBJ2-7

cdr3_nt: TGTGCCAGTAGTATCCGACCGGGACTAGCAACAGATACGCAGTATTTT
cdr3_aa: CASSIRPGLATDTQYF
clone_size: .
v_call: TRBV19
d_call: TRBD2
j_call: TRBJ2-3

cdr3_nt: TGTGCCAGCAGCCCCCAAATACGGGGCGGCTACAATGAGCAGTTCTTC
cdr3_aa: CASSPQIRGGYNEQFF
clone_size: .
v_call: TRBV11-2
d_call: .
j_call: TRBJ2-1

cdr3_nt: TGTGCCAGTAGTATACTTCCAGGGCCCCCCGGGGAGCTGTTTTTT
cdr3_aa: CASSILPGPPGELFF
clone_size: .
v_call: TRBV19
d_call: .
j_call: TRBJ2-2

cdr3_nt: TGTGCCAGTGGGGACAGGGGTACAGATACGCAGTATTTT
cdr3_aa: CASGDRGTDTQYF
clone_size: .
v_call: TRBV19
d_call: TRBD1
j_call: TRBJ2-3

cdr3_nt: TGTGCCAGCAGCCTACTAAATGGAGGTGAAGCTTTCTTT
cdr3_aa: CASSLLNGGEAFF
clone_size: .
v_call: TRBV3-1/TRBV3-2
d_call: .
j_call: TRBJ1-1

cdr3_nt: TGTGCCAGCTCACTTCTGGGGACAGGGTACAATGAGCAGTTCTTC
cdr3_aa: CASSLLGTGYNEQFF
clone_size: .
v_call: TRBV18
d_call: TRBD1
j_call: TRBJ2-1

cdr3_nt: TGTGCCAGCAGCCCTGCTAGCTATGGCTACACCTTC
cdr3_aa: CASSPASYGYTF
clone_size: .
v_call: TRBV11-2
d_call: .
j_call: TRBJ1-2

cdr3_nt: TGCGCCAGCAGCCAAAAGCCACAGGGGGACTATGGCTACACCTTC
cdr3_aa: CASSQKPQGDYGYTF
clone_size: .
v_call: TRBV4-1
d_call: TRBD1
j_call: TRBJ1-2